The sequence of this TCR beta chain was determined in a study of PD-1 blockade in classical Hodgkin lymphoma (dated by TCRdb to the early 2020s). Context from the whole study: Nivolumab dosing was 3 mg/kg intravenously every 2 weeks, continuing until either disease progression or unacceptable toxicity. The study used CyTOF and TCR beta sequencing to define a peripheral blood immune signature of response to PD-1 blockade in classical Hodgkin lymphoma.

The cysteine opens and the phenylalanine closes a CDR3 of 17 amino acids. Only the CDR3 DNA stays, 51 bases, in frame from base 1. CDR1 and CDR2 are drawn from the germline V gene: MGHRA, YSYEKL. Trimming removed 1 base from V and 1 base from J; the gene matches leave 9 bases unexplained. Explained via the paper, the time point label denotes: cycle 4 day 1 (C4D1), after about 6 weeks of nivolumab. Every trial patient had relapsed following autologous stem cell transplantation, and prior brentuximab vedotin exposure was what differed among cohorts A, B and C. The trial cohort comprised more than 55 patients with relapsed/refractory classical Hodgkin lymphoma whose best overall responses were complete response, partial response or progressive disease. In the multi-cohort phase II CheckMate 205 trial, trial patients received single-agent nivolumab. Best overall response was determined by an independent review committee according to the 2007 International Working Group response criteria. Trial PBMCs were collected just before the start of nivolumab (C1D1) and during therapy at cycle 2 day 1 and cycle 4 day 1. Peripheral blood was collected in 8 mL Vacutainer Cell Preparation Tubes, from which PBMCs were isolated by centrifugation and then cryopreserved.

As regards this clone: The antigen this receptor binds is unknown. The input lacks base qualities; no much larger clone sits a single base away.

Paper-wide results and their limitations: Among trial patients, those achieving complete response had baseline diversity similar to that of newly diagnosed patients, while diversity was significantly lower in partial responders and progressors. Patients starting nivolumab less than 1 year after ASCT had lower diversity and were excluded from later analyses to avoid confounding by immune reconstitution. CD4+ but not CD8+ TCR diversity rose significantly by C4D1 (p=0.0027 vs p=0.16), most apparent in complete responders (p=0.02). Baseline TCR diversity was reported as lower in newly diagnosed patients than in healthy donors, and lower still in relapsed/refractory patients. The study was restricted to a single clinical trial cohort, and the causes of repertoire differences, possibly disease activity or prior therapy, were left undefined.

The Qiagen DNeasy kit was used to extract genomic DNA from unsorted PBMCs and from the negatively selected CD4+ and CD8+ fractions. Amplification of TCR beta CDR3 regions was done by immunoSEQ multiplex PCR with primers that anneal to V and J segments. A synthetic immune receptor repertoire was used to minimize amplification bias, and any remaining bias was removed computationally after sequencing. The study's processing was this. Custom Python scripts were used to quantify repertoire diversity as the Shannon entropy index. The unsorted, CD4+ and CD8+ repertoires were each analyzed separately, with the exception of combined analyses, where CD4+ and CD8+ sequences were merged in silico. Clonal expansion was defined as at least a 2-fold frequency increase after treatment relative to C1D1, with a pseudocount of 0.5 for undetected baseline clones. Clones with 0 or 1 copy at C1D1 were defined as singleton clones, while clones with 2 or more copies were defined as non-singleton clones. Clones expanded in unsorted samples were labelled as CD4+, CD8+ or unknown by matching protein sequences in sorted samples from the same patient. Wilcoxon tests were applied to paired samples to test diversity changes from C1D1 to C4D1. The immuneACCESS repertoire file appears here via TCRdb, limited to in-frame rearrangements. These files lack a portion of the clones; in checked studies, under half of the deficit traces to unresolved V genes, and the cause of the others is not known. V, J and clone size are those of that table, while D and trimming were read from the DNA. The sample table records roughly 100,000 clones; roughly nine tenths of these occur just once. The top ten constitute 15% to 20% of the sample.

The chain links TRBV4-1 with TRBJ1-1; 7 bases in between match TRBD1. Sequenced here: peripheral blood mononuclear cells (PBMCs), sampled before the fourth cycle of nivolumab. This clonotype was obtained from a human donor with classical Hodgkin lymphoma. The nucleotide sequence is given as TGCGCCAGCAGCCAAGGAAGGGCAGGGGGTCCGAACACTGAAGCTTTCTTT. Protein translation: CASSQGRAGGPNTEAFF.